These T cell receptor beta chains were read from a single sample in a study of early T cells in non-severe SARS-CoV-2 infection. TCRdb redid the calling of the 5' RACE reads with MiXCR, one entry per CDR3 protein. The table includes tens of thousands of distinct CDR3 sequences, over 9% detected once. The material sequenced was whole blood, taken at baseline. The receptor source for this set is an adult who was a healthcare worker with PCR-confirmed SARS-CoV-2 infection or an uninfected control (not recorded which). Both conserved end residues are part of each CDR3. Fields, in order: J gene, V gene, CDR3 protein.

j_gene: TRBJ1-2; v_gene: TRBV6-5; CDR3aa: CASSFGRIPNYGYTF
j_gene: TRBJ2-3; v_gene: TRBV7-8; CDR3aa: CASSLAGGPRDTQYF
j_gene: TRBJ1-3; v_gene: TRBV12-3/TRBV12-4; CDR3aa: CASSLWGSYSENTIYF
j_gene: TRBJ2-1; v_gene: TRBV29-1; CDR3aa: CSVEGRATDEQFF
j_gene: TRBJ2-1; v_gene: TRBV20-1; CDR3aa: CSARGAPSYNEQFF
j_gene: TRBJ2-5; v_gene: TRBV23-1; CDR3aa: CASSPPCGDGETQYF
j_gene: TRBJ2-3; v_gene: TRBV7-9; CDR3aa: CASSSSGTDTQYF
j_gene: TRBJ2-3; v_gene: TRBV7-3; CDR3aa: CASSFTGSTDTQYF
j_gene: TRBJ1-1; v_gene: TRBV10-3; CDR3aa: CAISESIGGVGRAFF
j_gene: TRBJ2-1; v_gene: TRBV19; CDR3aa: CASSITAGDYNEQFF
j_gene: TRBJ2-7; v_gene: TRBV12-3/TRBV12-4; CDR3aa: CASSSRRLVEQYF
j_gene: TRBJ2-3; v_gene: TRBV2; CDR3aa: CASDVRGLADTQYF
j_gene: TRBJ1-2; v_gene: TRBV20-1; CDR3aa: CSARVELGPYGYTF
j_gene: TRBJ2-3; v_gene: TRBV2; CDR3aa: CASESGGARNTQYF
j_gene: TRBJ1-1; v_gene: TRBV18; CDR3aa: CASSPTGAVTEAFF
j_gene: TRBJ1-1; v_gene: TRBV11-2; CDR3aa: CASSYKRPGQGPMNTEAFF
j_gene: TRBJ1-1; v_gene: TRBV20-1; CDR3aa: CSARRSENTEAFF
j_gene: TRBJ1-1; v_gene: TRBV5-7; CDR3aa: CASSPLTGNTEAFF
j_gene: TRBJ2-7; v_gene: TRBV20-1; CDR3aa: CSARGRTSGGAYEQYF